Listed below are T cell receptor beta chains from one sample, sequenced in a study of shared clonotypes between healthy human individuals. The method was immunoSEQ multiplex PCR; TCRdb's version includes in-frame clones alone and lacks a portion of them. The sample lists 850,000 to 1,200,000 clones, 75% seen once, with over 1.3% in the top ten. The sample comprised memory CD4+ T cells sorted from blood. All receptors derive from a man between 18 and 29 years old in good health. The CDR3 runs from the conserved cysteine through the conserved F or W. Fields, in order: V gene, J gene, clone size, D gene, CDR3 protein, CDR3 DNA. The D gene is left open where the match is weak. Size values are once, few and many counts, or a class for expanded clones, and some rows have none.

v_gene: TRBV9
j_gene: TRBJ2-6
abundance: .
d_gene: .
CDR3aa: CASSVRDTLYSGANVLTF
CDR3nt: TGTGCCAGCAGCGTCCGGGACACCCTTTACTCTGGGGCCAACGTCCTGACTTTC

v_gene: TRBV28
j_gene: TRBJ2-7
abundance: few
d_gene: .
CDR3aa: CASRGGIQGRGYEQYF
CDR3nt: TGTGCCAGCAGGGGGGGTATACAGGGGCGAGGCTACGAGCAGTACTTC

v_gene: TRBV12-1
j_gene: TRBJ1-5
abundance: .
d_gene: .
CDR3aa: CASSVGTGSPVAQHF
CDR3nt: .

v_gene: TRBV18
j_gene: TRBJ2-7
abundance: .
d_gene: TRBD1
CDR3aa: CASSSPSGGYYEQYF
CDR3nt: TGTGCCAGCTCATCACCGTCAGGGGGATACTACGAGCAGTACTTC

v_gene: TRBV10-3
j_gene: TRBJ2-5
abundance: .
d_gene: TRBD2
CDR3aa: CAISEPLAGRAQETQYF
CDR3nt: TGTGCCATCAGTGAGCCGCTAGCGGGACGCGCCCAAGAGACCCAGTACTTC

v_gene: TRBV29-1
j_gene: TRBJ2-3
abundance: .
d_gene: TRBD2
CDR3aa: CSVPGGGGRITDTQYF
CDR3nt: TGCAGCGTTCCCGGCGGCGGGGGACGAATCACAGATACGCAGTATTTT

v_gene: TRBV7-3
j_gene: TRBJ2-2
abundance: .
d_gene: TRBD2
CDR3aa: CASSLSPTSGGQNTGELFF
CDR3nt: TGTGCCAGCAGCTTAAGCCCGACTAGCGGGGGCCAAAACACCGGGGAGCTGTTTTTT

v_gene: TRBV5-4
j_gene: TRBJ1-3
abundance: .
d_gene: .
CDR3aa: CASSLGGPLTGNTIYF
CDR3nt: TGTGCCAGCAGCTTGGGGGGGCCCCTAACTGGAAACACCATATATTTT

v_gene: TRBV5-4
j_gene: TRBJ1-2
abundance: .
d_gene: .
CDR3aa: CASSLVQLNYGYTF
CDR3nt: TGTGCCAGCAGTTTGGTTCAGTTAAACTATGGCTACACCTTC

v_gene: TRBV9
j_gene: TRBJ1-1
abundance: .
d_gene: TRBD1
CDR3aa: CASSVTGETEAFF
CDR3nt: TGTGCCAGCAGCGTGACAGGGGAGACTGAAGCTTTCTTT

v_gene: TRBV25-1
j_gene: TRBJ1-2
abundance: few
d_gene: .
CDR3aa: CASSEVWSSLTSGYTF
CDR3nt: TGTGCCAGCAGTGAGGTCTGGAGTAGTCTAACTTCTGGCTACACCTTC

v_gene: TRBV11-2
j_gene: TRBJ2-2
abundance: .
d_gene: .
CDR3aa: CASSLRDLNTGELFF
CDR3nt: TGTGCCAGCAGCTTACGGGACCTAAACACCGGGGAGCTGTTTTTT

v_gene: TRBV28
j_gene: TRBJ1-6
abundance: .
d_gene: .
CDR3aa: CASSFFMTSQASPLHF
CDR3nt: TGTGCCAGCAGTTTTTTTATGACCTCCCAAGCGTCACCCCTCCACTTT

v_gene: TRBV5-1
j_gene: TRBJ2-1
abundance: .
d_gene: .
CDR3aa: CASSLVPGLGGSEQFF
CDR3nt: TGCGCCAGCAGCTTGGTCCCGGGACTGGGTGGCAGTGAGCAGTTCTTC

v_gene: TRBV7-2
j_gene: TRBJ2-7
abundance: many
d_gene: .
CDR3aa: CASSGGAGGSSYEQYF
CDR3nt: TGTGCCAGCAGCGGAGGGGCAGGGGGGAGCTCCTACGAGCAGTACTTC

v_gene: TRBV10-3
j_gene: TRBJ2-3
abundance: .
d_gene: TRBD2
CDR3aa: CAISSGSGGTDTQYF
CDR3nt: TGTGCCATCAGTAGCGGGAGCGGGGGCACAGATACGCAGTATTTT

v_gene: TRBV6-6
j_gene: TRBJ1-2
abundance: .
d_gene: .
CDR3aa: CASSYRADYGYTF
CDR3nt: TGTGCCAGCAGTTACAGGGCAGACTATGGCTACACCTTC

v_gene: TRBV7-2
j_gene: TRBJ1-2
abundance: .
d_gene: TRBD1
CDR3aa: CASSSRSSGGNYGYTF
CDR3nt: TGTGCCAGCAGCTCCAGGTCGTCAGGGGGGAACTATGGCTACACCTTC

v_gene: TRBV5-4
j_gene: TRBJ1-6
abundance: .
d_gene: .
CDR3aa: CASFTDSSRNSPLHF
CDR3nt: TGTGCCAGCTTTACCGACAGCTCTCGTAATTCACCCCTCCACTTT

v_gene: TRBV30
j_gene: TRBJ1-2
abundance: once
d_gene: .
CDR3aa: CAWSVFFGQSMVPTF
CDR3nt: TGTGCCTGGAGTGTATTTTTTGGGCAATCCATGGTTCCCACCTTC

v_gene: TRBV9
j_gene: TRBJ1-2
abundance: .
d_gene: .
CDR3aa: CASAPGVEYGYTF
CDR3nt: TGTGCCAGCGCCCCGGGAGTGGAATATGGCTACACCTTC

v_gene: TRBV5-1
j_gene: TRBJ2-6
abundance: .
d_gene: TRBD2
CDR3aa: CASSSKAGGGLAASGANVLTF
CDR3nt: TGCGCCAGCAGCTCAAAGGCGGGGGGTGGACTAGCGGCCTCTGGGGCCAACGTCCTGACTTTC

v_gene: TRBV7-2
j_gene: TRBJ2-7
abundance: few
d_gene: TRBD2
CDR3aa: CASSFYSGGSYEQYF
CDR3nt: TGTGCCAGCAGCTTTTACTCGGGAGGGTCCTACGAGCAGTACTTC

v_gene: TRBV6-6
j_gene: TRBJ2-7
abundance: .
d_gene: .
CDR3aa: CASSYGDSYEQYF
CDR3nt: TGTGCCAGCAGTTACGGGGACTCCTACGAGCAGTACTTC

v_gene: TRBV4-1
j_gene: TRBJ1-5
abundance: few
d_gene: .
CDR3aa: CASSQTGARGPQPQHF
CDR3nt: TGCGCCAGCAGCCAGACCGGGGCAAGAGGTCCTCAGCCCCAGCATTTT

v_gene: TRBV7-8
j_gene: TRBJ1-6
abundance: .
d_gene: .
CDR3aa: CASSLIAQGGNSPLHF
CDR3nt: TGTGCCAGCAGCTTAATTGCCCAAGGGGGTAATTCACCCCTCCACTTT

v_gene: TRBV11-3
j_gene: TRBJ2-7
abundance: .
d_gene: .
CDR3aa: CASSSQGSEQYF
CDR3nt: TGTGCCAGCAGCTCACAGGGATCCGAGCAGTACTTC

v_gene: TRBV5-1
j_gene: TRBJ2-7
abundance: once
d_gene: .
CDR3aa: CASSLTNRETYSYEQYF
CDR3nt: TGCGCCAGCAGCTTGACAAACAGGGAGACATACTCCTACGAGCAGTACTTC

v_gene: TRBV19
j_gene: TRBJ2-7
abundance: .
d_gene: .
CDR3aa: CASSIEGLGSYEQYF
CDR3nt: TGTGCCAGTAGTATAGAGGGTCTCGGCTCCTACGAGCAGTACTTC

v_gene: TRBV11-1
j_gene: TRBJ1-1
abundance: .
d_gene: .
CDR3aa: CASSKSMNTEAFF
CDR3nt: TGTGCCAGCAGCAAGAGCATGAACACTGAAGCTTTCTTT

v_gene: TRBV25-1
j_gene: TRBJ2-7
abundance: .
d_gene: TRBD1
CDR3aa: CASSENIGTGRYEQYF
CDR3nt: TGTGCCAGCAGTGAAAACATAGGGACAGGGCGGTACGAGCAGTACTTC

v_gene: TRBV6-6
j_gene: TRBJ1-1
abundance: .
d_gene: .
CDR3aa: CASSGWGLREAFF
CDR3nt: TGTGCCAGCAGCGGATGGGGACTTCGTGAAGCTTTCTTT

v_gene: TRBV7-2
j_gene: TRBJ2-3
abundance: .
d_gene: .
CDR3aa: CASSLNPTGAQYF
CDR3nt: TGTGCCAGCAGCTTAAACCCGACAGGCGCGCAGTATTTT

v_gene: TRBV28
j_gene: TRBJ1-4
abundance: .
d_gene: .
CDR3aa: CASGMGRGQVNEKLFF
CDR3nt: TGTGCCAGCGGGATGGGGAGGGGCCAGGTTAATGAAAAACTGTTTTTT

v_gene: TRBV5-6
j_gene: TRBJ2-3
abundance: .
d_gene: .
CDR3aa: CASSLGSLGSDTQYF
CDR3nt: TGTGCCAGCAGCTTGGGTTCGCTGGGGTCAGATACGCAGTATTTT

v_gene: TRBV29-1
j_gene: TRBJ1-1
abundance: once
d_gene: TRBD1
CDR3aa: CSVEQGGLDEAFF
CDR3nt: TGCAGCGTTGAACAAGGGGGCTTGGATGAAGCTTTCTTT

v_gene: TRBV4-1
j_gene: TRBJ2-1
abundance: few
d_gene: .
CDR3aa: CASSQGISPYNEQFF
CDR3nt: TGCGCCAGCAGCCAAGGCATTAGCCCCTACAATGAGCAGTTCTTC

v_gene: TRBV7-2
j_gene: TRBJ2-3
abundance: .
d_gene: .
CDR3aa: CASSLPGDTQYF
CDR3nt: TGTGCCAGCAGCCTTCCAGGAGATACGCAGTATTTT

v_gene: TRBV18
j_gene: TRBJ2-3
abundance: .
d_gene: .
CDR3aa: CASSPRSSESDTQYF
CDR3nt: TGTGCCAGCTCACCAAGGAGCTCCGAGTCAGATACGCAGTATTTT

v_gene: TRBV7-8
j_gene: TRBJ2-5
abundance: .
d_gene: .
CDR3aa: CASSLPRTFQETQYF
CDR3nt: TGTGCCAGCAGCTTACCCCGGACTTTTCAAGAGACCCAGTACTTC

v_gene: TRBV6-5
j_gene: TRBJ1-2
abundance: .
d_gene: .
CDR3aa: CASSPGTPVGGYTF
CDR3nt: TGTGCCAGCAGCCCCGGGACCCCAGTTGGAGGCTACACCTTC

v_gene: TRBV5-1
j_gene: TRBJ2-7
abundance: once
d_gene: .
CDR3aa: CASSFSEPPYEQYF
CDR3nt: TGCGCCAGCAGCTTTAGTGAACCGCCCTACGAGCAGTACTTC

v_gene: TRBV5-1
j_gene: TRBJ1-1
abundance: .
d_gene: TRBD1
CDR3aa: CASGRSGGTEAFF
CDR3nt: TGCGCCAGCGGACGGTCAGGGGGCACTGAAGCTTTCTTT